Listed here are 31 T cell receptor beta chains from one sample, sequenced in a study of HIV-infected patients and healthy controls. All unsorted peripheral T cells were captured because whole blood was used without fractionation. Alpha and beta constant-region primers primed reverse transcription of 500 to 550 ng RNA. Alpha and beta chain libraries were made separately by chain-specific third strand synthesis with multiplexing indices. TCRdb reprocessed the 5' RACE reads via MiXCR and lists one record per CDR3 protein. Found here are 15,000 to 18,000 distinct CDR3 sequences, approximately 7% of them singletons; the top ten hold around 8%. Specimen: blood. Receptors originate from an adult in good health.

The sample holds many counts of this clonotype. This sequence joins TRBV24-1 and TRBJ2-3; D tentatively fits TRBD1 or TRBD2 (5 bases each). Germline V lookup: CDR1 KGHDR, CDR2 SFDVKD. The CDR3 is 15 residues long. Trimming removed 3 bases at V and 4 bases at J, with 13 bases between. The CDR3 here is CATSDPGTSPDTQYF. The CDR3 bases are TGTGCCACCAGTGATCCAGGGACCTCTCCAGATACGCAGTATTTT.

This clonotype was seen ten or more times. The rearrangement joins TRBV25-1 to TRBJ2-1, with TRBD1 identical over 7 bases. V lost 4 bases to trimming and J lost 0 bases; unmatched junction nucleotides: 6. The germline CDR1 and CDR2 sequences are MGHDK and SYGVNS. The CDR3 has 16 residues. The chain's CDR3 is CASSGWTGSSYNEQFF. In nucleotides, the CDR3 is TGTGCCAGCAGTGGCTGGACAGGCAGCTCCTACAATGAGCAGTTCTTC.

This clonotype was detected many times. The rearrangement links TRBV5-4 to TRBJ2-5, with TRBD1 as a possible D gene (5 bases). V gave up 3 bases and J gave up 5 bases, with 11 bases separating them. Germline CDR1 and CDR2: SGHNT and YYREEE (reference sequence). The CDR3 has 13 amino acids. The CDR3 nucleotides read TGTGCCAGCAGCTCACCACAGGCGGAGACCCAGTACTTC. Amino acids: CASSSPQAETQYF.

This clonotype was detected many times. This sequence joins TRBV20-1 and TRBJ1-2; TRBD1 aligns across 8 bases. The germline V gene encodes CDR1 DFQATT and CDR2 SNEGSKA (reference sequence). J was trimmed by 4 bases and V by 7 bases; bases with no gene match: 14. The CDR3 extends over 15 amino acids. This CDR3 is CSVSNPGTGSYGYTF. The DNA for the CDR3 is TGCAGTGTCTCGAATCCTGGGACAGGCTCCTATGGCTACACCTTC.

In its sample, this clonotype ranks as medium-sized. The rearrangement uses TRBV11-2 and TRBJ2-2; D is unresolved. The germline V gene has CDR1 SGHAT and CDR2 FQNNGV. This CDR3 spans 16 amino acids. The V and J ends lost 7 bases and 7 bases respectively, with 22 bases between them. For the CDR3, the DNA is TGTGCCAGCACTCTCCAGGTGGTTTCGGATGTCGGGGAGCTGTTTTTT. Translating gives CASTLQVVSDVGELFF.

This clonotype is termed medium-sized (0.01 to 0.1%). CDR3 sequence (DNA): TGCAGTGCTAGAGATCTTGGGTCCTCCTACAATGAGCAGTTCTTC. It specifies CSARDLGSSYNEQFF. The chain uses TRBV20-1 and TRBJ2-1; D call uncertain. CDR3 size: 15 residues. The V gene's germline CDR1 is DFQATT and CDR2 SNEGSKA (reference sequence). With 0 bases removed from V and 0 bases from J, the gap between germline ends came to 9 bases.

This clonotype ranks as large. This chain connects TRBV29-1 to TRBJ2-5, with D unclear. Trimming took 7 bases from V and 1 from J, leaving 10 bases between them. The CDR3 consists of 12 residues. CDR1 and CDR2 (germline): SQVTM, ANQGSEA. The CDR3 DNA reads TGCAGCGGTCGGGTTGCCCAAGAGACCCAGTACTTC. This codes for CSGRVAQETQYF. The variable domain in full, completed from reference TRBV29-1 and TRBJ2-5, reads SAVISQKPSRDICQRGTSLTIQCQVDSQVTMMFWYRQQPGQSLTLIATANQGSEATYESGFVIDKFPISRPNLTFSTLTVSNMSPEDSSIYLCSGRVAQETQYFGPGTRLLVL.

This clonotype was seen many times. This chain joins TRBV7-2 and TRBJ2-1; no definite D call. Per germline, CDR1 SGHTA and CDR2 FQGNSA. The CDR3 is 15 amino acids. V gave up 5 bases and J gave up 0 bases, with 11 bases separating them. The CDR3 nucleotides are TGTGCCAGCAGCCCTCGGTGGGGCTCCTACAATGAGCAGTTCTTC. It translates to CASSPRWGSYNEQFF.

This clonotype was picked up many times. The gene calls are TRBV7-9 and TRBJ2-3, with 7 nucleotides matching TRBD2. Germline V gives CDR1 SEHNR, CDR2 FQNEAQ (reference sequence). The CDR3 contains 16 residues. V lost 5 bases and J lost 0; bases outside the gene matches: 8. The CDR3 DNA sequence: TGTGCCAGCAGCGCGCCTACTAGCGTTAGCACAGATACGCAGTATTTT. It is translated as CASSAPTSVSTDTQYF.

Many counts were recorded for this clonotype. The chain combines TRBV29-1 with TRBJ2-6; the match to TRBD1 covers 7 bases. The junction had 3 bases not matched to a gene; V was cut back by 2 bases and J by 2 bases. The CDR3 covers 15 residues. Germline CDR1 is SQVTM and CDR2 is ANQGSEA. CDR3 nucleotides: TGCAGCGTTGAATTACAGGGGACTGGGGCCAACGTCCTGACTTTC. Its protein is CSVELQGTGANVLTF.

At least ten counts were recorded for this clonotype. The chain uses TRBV28 and TRBJ1-1; D remains unclear. CDR1 and CDR2 (germline): MDHEN, SYDVKM. The ends were cut back, 4 bases at V and 8 bases at J, with 11 bases in the middle. This CDR3 has 12 residues. The CDR3 protein is CASSSDDVEAFF. The CDR3 nucleotides are TGTGCCAGCAGTTCCGACGACGTGGAAGCTTTCTTT.

This clonotype rates as medium-sized. The chain links TRBV20-1 to TRBJ2-1, with 13 bases matching TRBD2. The length of the CDR3 is 17 residues. Germline values: CDR1 DFQATT, CDR2 SNEGSKA (reference sequence). Losses at the gene ends were 3 bases for V and 8 bases for J; bases not matched to a gene: 13. The CDR3 reads CSASLMRPGLAGYEQFF. The CDR3 coding sequence is TGCAGTGCTAGCCTAATGAGGCCGGGACTAGCGGGATATGAGCAGTTCTTC.

V gene TRBV20-1 combines with J gene TRBJ2-1, with D unresolved. CDR1 is DFQATT and CDR2 is SNEGSKA in the germline V gene (reference sequence). Trimming stripped 2 bases from V and 3 bases from J, with 11 bases between. CDR3 length: 14 amino acids. This chain's CDR3 is CSARSWRNYNEQFF. CDR3 sequence (DNA): TGCAGTGCTAGAAGTTGGCGGAACTACAATGAGCAGTTCTTC.

This clonotype was picked up many times. The chain uses TRBV12-3 or TRBV12-4 and TRBJ1-2; TRBD1 matches at 7 bases. The CDR3 loop spans 14 amino acids. The junction had 8 bases not matched to a gene; V was cut back by 6 bases and J by 4 bases. The CDR3: CASRETGQPYGYTF. In DNA, the CDR3 is TGTGCCAGCAGGGAGACGGGACAGCCCTATGGCTACACCTTC.

This clonotype qualifies as medium-sized. This chain uses TRBV5-4 with TRBJ2-1; unclear D gene. Trimming shortened V by 5 bases and J by 8 bases, and 17 bases separated the two germline ends. The CDR3 is made up of 14 amino acids. Per the germline V gene, CDR1 is SGHNT and CDR2 is YYREEE (reference sequence). CDR3 amino acids: CASSSSMGSHEQFF. CDR3 sequence (DNA): TGTGCCAGCAGTTCATCCATGGGGTCGCATGAGCAGTTCTTC.

This clonotype was seen ten or more times. The J gene is TRBJ2-7, the V gene TRBV4-3; 10 bases fit TRBD1. J gave up 4 bases and V 4 bases, and 4 bases lay outside the gene matches. The CDR3 length is 14 residues. Per the germline V gene, CDR1 is LGHNA and CDR2 is YSLEER. The CDR3 region is CASSPGQGQYEQYF. The CDR3, as DNA: TGCGCCAGCAGCCCGGGACAGGGGCAATACGAGCAGTACTTC.

This clonotype was seen ten or more times. The chain uses TRBV6-2 or TRBV6-3 and TRBJ1-1, with D possibly matching TRBD1 (6 bases). The V gene lost 6 bases and the J gene lost 7 bases, with 21 bases spanning the gap. This CDR3 comprises 15 residues. The germline gives CDR1 MNHEY, CDR2 SVGEGT. The CDR3 loop is CASSHNLQTGSEAFF. Written as DNA, the CDR3 is TGTGCCAGCAGCCACAATTTACAAACAGGGAGTGAAGCTTTCTTT.

This clonotype occurred many times. The chain is built from TRBV7-2 and TRBJ2-1; no firm D call. V was pared by 2 bases and J by 8 bases, with 10 bases between. Germline CDR1 is SGHTA and CDR2 is FQGNSA. The length of the CDR3 is 13 residues. As DNA, the CDR3 is TGTGCCAGCAGCTTAACGAGAAGGGATGAGCAGTTCTTC. This translates into CASSLTRRDEQFF.

This clonotype appeared many times. The chain links TRBV9 to TRBJ2-1; D gene ambiguous. The CDR3 loop spans 14 amino acids. Trimming cost V 7 bases and J 0 bases, with 11 bases left between them. Germline V gives CDR1 SGDLS, CDR2 YYNGEE. The CDR3 DNA reads as TGTGCCAGCTCCGGCACCCTCTCCTACAATGAGCAGTTCTTC. This sequence encodes CASSGTLSYNEQFF. Variable domain in full (rest from reference TRBV9 and TRBJ2-1): DSGVTQTPKHLITATGQRVTLRCSPRSGDLSVYWYQQSLDQGLQFLIQYYNGEERAKGNILERFSAQQFPDLHSELNLSSLELGDSALYFCASSGTLSYNEQFFGPGTRLTVL.

This clonotype is medium-sized in the sample. The chain uses TRBV7-9 and TRBJ2-2; 7 nucleotides align to TRBD1. Trimming took 5 bases from V and 1 from J; bases not matched to a gene: 4. The CDR3 extends over 15 amino acids. CDR1 and CDR2 from the germline V gene are SEHNR and FQNEAQ (reference sequence). The CDR3 DNA reads TGTGCCAGCAGCCCCCGGACAGGGAACACCGGGGAGCTGTTTTTT. As protein: CASSPRTGNTGELFF. The full variable domain, with the rest looked up from reference TRBV7-9 and TRBJ2-2, is DTGVSQNPRHKITKRGQNVTFRCDPISEHNRLYWYRQTLGQGPEFLTYFQNEAQLEKSRLLSDRFSAERPKGSFSTLEIQRTEQGDSAMYLCASSPRTGNTGELFFGEGSRLTVL.

This clonotype ranks as medium-sized. The chain links TRBV30 to TRBJ2-1; D is possibly TRBD2 (6 bases). The V gene lost 4 bases and the J gene lost 2 bases, with 15 bases spanning the gap. The germline V gene encodes CDR1 GTSNPN and CDR2 SVGIG (reference sequence). The CDR3 runs to 15 residues. The CDR3 DNA reads as TGTGCCTGGATGACCGGGAGTACGACCTACAATGAGCAGTTCTTC. Residues: CAWMTGSTTYNEQFF.

There are many counts of this clonotype. This chain uses TRBV24-1 with TRBJ2-1, with D possibly being TRBD1 or TRBD2 (5 bases each). CDR3 length: 17 residues. The V end was cut by 4 bases, the J end by 5 bases, with 20 bases between. In germline, CDR1 is KGHDR, CDR2 SFDVKD. The CDR3 DNA follows: TGTGCCACCAGTGACAATAGGGACCCCTGGGCCCACAATGAGCAGTTCTTC. Protein: CATSDNRDPWAHNEQFF.

This clonotype counts as medium-sized. J is TRBJ1-2 and V is TRBV7-2; D unclear. There are 14 residues in the CDR3. Trimming pared 1 base from V and 9 bases from J, leaving 15 bases between. From germline, CDR1 is SGHTA and CDR2 FQGNSA. DNA for the CDR3: TGTGCCAGCAGCTTAGGGACGGGCCGCGGAAGCTACACCTTC. This gives the protein CASSLGTGRGSYTF.

This clonotype was seen many times. The V and J genes are TRBV7-2 and TRBJ1-1, with D perhaps TRBD1 (5 bases). The CDR3 has 16 amino acids. CDR1 SGHTA and CDR2 FQGNSA come from the germline V gene. The V and J ends lost 3 bases and 4 bases respectively, with 18 bases between them. CDR3 sequence: CASSFGLGGGGTEAFF. In nucleotides, the CDR3 is TGTGCCAGCAGCTTTGGGTTGGGGGGGGGAGGCACTGAAGCTTTCTTT.

The J gene is TRBJ2-7, the V gene TRBV7-8; 8 bases map to TRBD2. The CDR3 runs 15 residues. Germline V gives CDR1 SGHVS, CDR2 FQNEAQ. V gave up 4 bases and J gave up 6 bases; unmatched junction bases: 11. The CDR3 region has the DNA TGTGCCAGCAGCTCCGGGAGGGGGGACGTGAGCGAGCAGTACTTC. Encoded protein: CASSSGRGDVSEQYF.

This clonotype has ten or more counts. The chain joins TRBV3-1 to TRBJ2-2, with 10 bases matching TRBD2. V shed 6 bases, J shed 4 bases, and the junction held 11 bases outside the gene matches. The germline CDR1 and CDR2 sequences are LGHDT and YNNKEL (reference sequence). CDR3 length: 17 residues. The CDR3 coding sequence is TGTGCCAGCAGAACCCAGGCTAGCGGGAGTCCCACCGGGGAGCTGTTTTTT. Its protein product is CASRTQASGSPTGELFF. Drawing the rest from reference TRBV3-1 and TRBJ2-2, the complete variable domain is DTAVSQTPKYLVTQMGNDKSIKCEQNLGHDTMYWYKQDSKKFLKIMFSYNNKELIINETVPNRFSPKSPDKAHLNLHINSLELGDSAVYFCASRTQASGSPTGELFFGEGSRLTVL.

There are many counts of this clonotype. V is TRBV7-9 and J is TRBJ2-5, with 10 bases lining up with TRBD2. J was trimmed by 5 bases and V by 2 bases; bases with no gene match: 5. There are 15 residues in the CDR3. Germline-derived CDR1 and CDR2 are SEHNR and FQNEAQ (reference sequence). The CDR3 sequence is CASSLPYSGRETQYF. CDR3 coding DNA: TGTGCCAGCAGCTTACCTTATAGCGGGAGGGAGACCCAGTACTTC.

The table lists this clonotype with many counts. The chain carries TRBV11-1 and TRBJ2-2; TRBD1 matches 7 bases. V shed 0 bases and J 6 bases; nucleotides not matched to a gene: 4. Germline V lookup: CDR1 SGHAT, CDR2 FQDESV (reference sequence). This CDR3 region has 15 residues. The CDR3 loop reads CASSLADRDAGELFF. CDR3 DNA: TGTGCCAGCAGCTTAGCAGACAGGGATGCCGGGGAGCTGTTTTTT.

This clonotype was observed a handful of times. The CDR3 DNA follows: TGTGCCAGCAGTTTAAACCCCAGGGCTAACTATGGCTACACCTTC. It encodes CASSLNPRANYGYTF. The rearrangement links TRBV12-3 or TRBV12-4 to TRBJ1-2; D is possibly TRBD1 (5 bases). This CDR3 has 15 residues. Trimming took 2 bases from V and 0 from J, leaving 10 bases between them.

In regard to this clonotype: Being one base from a much bigger clone, this may be a read error. The rearrangement uses TRBV11-2 and TRBJ1-1; weak D call: TRBD1 (5 bases). Germline CDR1 SGHAT, CDR2 FQNNGV. The CDR3 consists of 15 residues. The V and J ends lost 7 bases and 1 base respectively, with 16 bases between them. This CDR3 is CASIRPRGKNTEAFF. The CDR3 bases are TGTGCCAGCATCCGTCCGAGGGGAAAGAACACTGAAGCTTTCTTT.

This chain joins TRBV30 and TRBJ2-3; 9 bases map to TRBD2. The CDR3 covers 12 residues. Per germline, CDR1 GTSNPN and CDR2 SVGIG (reference sequence). The junction had 3 bases not matched to a gene; V was cut back by 4 bases and J by 7 bases. CDR3 in amino acids: CAWTSGVYTQYF. Here the CDR3 DNA reads TGTGCCTGGACTAGCGGGGTTTATACGCAGTATTTT.